The clone carrying this TCR beta chain came up once. This CDR3 is built from 13 residues. J was trimmed by 5 bases and V by 6 bases; bases with no gene match: 6. The germline gives CDR1 SEHNR, CDR2 FQNEAQ (reference sequence). PCR amplification relied on 60 Vbeta primers (plus 13 Jbeta primers). The data were produced by immunoSEQ multiplex PCR, yet TCRdb's version contains in-frame clones alone and is incomplete. Of some 150,000 clones listed, roughly 76% are singletons. This sample was included in a study of cytomegalovirus exposure and HLA in healthy donors. This rearrangement joins TRBV7-9 to TRBJ2-7, with 8 bases that match TRBD1. This receptor was taken from a woman in her forties or fifties in good health and CMV-seronegative. Sequencing was carried out using PBMCs. The CDR3 sequence is CASRHPDRDEQYF. The CDR3 nucleotides read TGTGCCAGCAGACACCCGGACAGGGACGAGCAGTACTTC.